Shown below are 4 T cell receptor beta chains from a single sample sequenced in a study of T cell repertoires in cytomegalovirus infection. No antigen has been identified for these receptors. One entry per CDR3 protein, called by TCRdb with MiXCR from the reads. Found here are nearly 700,000 distinct CDR3 sequences, approximately 33% of them singletons; the top ten hold around a sixth. Sequences were derived from cultured PBMCs, sampled from culture after CMV antigen stimulation. All receptors come from a human donor in good health (CMV status not recorded). Some clones in this sample may be carry-over from other donors' samples.

This chain joins TRBV7-8 and TRBJ1-5, with TRBD1 as a possible D gene (5 bases). The V and J ends lost 2 bases and 6 bases respectively, with 11 bases between them. The CDR3 has 14 residues. The germline V gene encodes CDR1 SGHVS and CDR2 FQNEAQ. The CDR3 sequence: CASSLRGIIQPQHF. The CDR3 DNA sequence: TGTGCCAGCAGCTTAAGGGGAATAATTCAGCCCCAGCATTTT.

V gene TRBV5-1 combines with J gene TRBJ1-5; 9 bases align to TRBD1. V gave up 4 bases and J gave up 3 bases; unmatched junction bases: 11. The CDR3 covers 17 residues. From germline, CDR1 is SGHRS and CDR2 YFSETQ. CDR3 nucleotide sequence: TGCGCCAGCAGCCCTGGAGTACGGACAGGGGTCAATCAGCCCCAGCATTTT. It encodes CASSPGVRTGVNQPQHF.

In the case of this clonotype: The CDR3 carries no conserved terminal phenylalanine or tryptophan, so it likely arises from a read error. The V call is TRBV7-9, the J call TRBJ2-5, with D possibly being TRBD2 (6 bases). V was clipped by 1 base and J by 5 bases, with 11 bases between them. In germline, CDR1 is SEHNR, CDR2 FQNEAQ (reference sequence). The CDR3 extends over 14 amino acids. This CDR3 is CASSLVPGVETQYS. Here the CDR3 DNA reads TGTGCCAGCAGCTTAGTTCCGGGGGTGGAGACCCAGTACTCC.

The table lists this clonotype with a few counts. V usage is TRBV15 and J usage is TRBJ1-2; D may be TRBD1 (5 bases). Germline V gives CDR1 LNHNV, CDR2 YYDKDF (reference sequence). CDR3 length: 13 amino acids. V dropped 0 bases and J dropped 4 bases, with 6 bases sitting between them. The DNA of the CDR3 is TGTGCCACCAGCAGAGATCAGGGCTATGGCTACACCTTC. As protein: CATSRDQGYGYTF.